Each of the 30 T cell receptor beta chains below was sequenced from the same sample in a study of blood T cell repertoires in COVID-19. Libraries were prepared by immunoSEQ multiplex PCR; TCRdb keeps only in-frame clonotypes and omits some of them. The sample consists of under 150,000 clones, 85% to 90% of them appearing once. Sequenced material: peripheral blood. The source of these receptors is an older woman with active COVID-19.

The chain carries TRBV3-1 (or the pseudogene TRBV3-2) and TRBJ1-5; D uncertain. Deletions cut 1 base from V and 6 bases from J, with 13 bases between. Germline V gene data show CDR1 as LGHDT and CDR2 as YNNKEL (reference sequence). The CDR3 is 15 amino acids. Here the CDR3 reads CASSQGSGVGQPQHF. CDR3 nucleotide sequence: TGTGCCAGCAGCCAAGGGTCCGGGGTTGGTCAGCCCCAGCATTTT.

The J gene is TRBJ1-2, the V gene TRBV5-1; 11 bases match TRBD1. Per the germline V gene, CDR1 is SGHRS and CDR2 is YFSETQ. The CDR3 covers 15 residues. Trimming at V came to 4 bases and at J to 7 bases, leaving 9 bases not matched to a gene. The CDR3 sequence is CASSPDGQGASGYTF. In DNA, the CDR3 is TGCGCCAGCAGCCCGGACGGACAGGGGGCGTCTGGCTACACCTTC.

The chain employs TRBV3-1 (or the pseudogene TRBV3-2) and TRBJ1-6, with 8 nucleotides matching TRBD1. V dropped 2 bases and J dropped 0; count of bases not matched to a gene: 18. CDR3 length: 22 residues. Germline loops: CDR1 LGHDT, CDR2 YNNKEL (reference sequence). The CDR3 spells CASSQSRSGTGIRSSYNSPLHF. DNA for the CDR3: TGTGCCAGCAGCCAAAGCCGTTCCGGGACAGGCATTAGGAGCTCCTATAATTCACCCCTCCACTTT.

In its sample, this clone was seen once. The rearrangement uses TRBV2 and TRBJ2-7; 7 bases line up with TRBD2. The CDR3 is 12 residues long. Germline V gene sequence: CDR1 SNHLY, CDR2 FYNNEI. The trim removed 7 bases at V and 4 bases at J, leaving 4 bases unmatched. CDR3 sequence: CASKASGYEQYF. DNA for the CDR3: TGTGCCAGCAAGGCTAGCGGTTACGAGCAGTACTTC.

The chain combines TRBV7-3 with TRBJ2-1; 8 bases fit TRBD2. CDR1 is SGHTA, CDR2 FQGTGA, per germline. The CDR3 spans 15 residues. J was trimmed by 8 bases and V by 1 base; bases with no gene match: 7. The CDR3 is CASSLNGLAYDEQFF. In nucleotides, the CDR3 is TGTGCCAGCAGCTTAAACGGACTAGCTTACGATGAGCAGTTCTTC. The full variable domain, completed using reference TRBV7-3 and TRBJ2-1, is GAGVSQTPSNKVTEKGKYVELRCDPISGHTALYWYRQSLGQGPEFLIYFQGTGAADDSGLPNDRFFAVRPEGSVSTLKIQRTERGDSAVYLCASSLNGLAYDEQFFGPGTRLTVL.

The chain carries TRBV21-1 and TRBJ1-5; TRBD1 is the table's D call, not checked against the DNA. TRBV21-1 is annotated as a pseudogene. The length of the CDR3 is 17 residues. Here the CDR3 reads CASSRDRVGYSNQPQHF. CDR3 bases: TGTGCCAGCAGCCGGGACAGGGTGGGATATAGCAATCAGCCCCAGCATTTT.

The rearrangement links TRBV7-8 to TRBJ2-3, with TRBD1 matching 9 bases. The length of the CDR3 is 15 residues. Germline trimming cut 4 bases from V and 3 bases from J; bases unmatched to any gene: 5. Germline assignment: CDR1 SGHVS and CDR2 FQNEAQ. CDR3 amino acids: CASSSWTGETDTQYF. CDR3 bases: TGTGCCAGCAGCTCATGGACAGGGGAGACAGATACGCAGTATTTT.

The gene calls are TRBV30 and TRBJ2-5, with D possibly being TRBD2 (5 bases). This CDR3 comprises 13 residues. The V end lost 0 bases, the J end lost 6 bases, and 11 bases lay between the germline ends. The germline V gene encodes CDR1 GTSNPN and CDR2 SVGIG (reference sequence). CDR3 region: CAWSVFGEKTQYF. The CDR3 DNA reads TGTGCCTGGAGTGTTTTCGGGGAAAAGACCCAGTACTTC.

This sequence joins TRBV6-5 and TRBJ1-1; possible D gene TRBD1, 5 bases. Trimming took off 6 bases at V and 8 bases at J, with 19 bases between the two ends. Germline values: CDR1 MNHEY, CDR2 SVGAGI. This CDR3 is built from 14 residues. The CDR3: CASSSRQRAGEAFF. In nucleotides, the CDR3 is TGTGCCAGCAGCTCCAGACAGCGCGCAGGAGAAGCTTTCTTT.

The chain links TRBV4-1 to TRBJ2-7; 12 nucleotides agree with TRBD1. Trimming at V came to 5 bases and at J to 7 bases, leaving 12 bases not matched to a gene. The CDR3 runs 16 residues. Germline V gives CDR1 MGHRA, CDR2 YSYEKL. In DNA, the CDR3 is TGCGCCAGCAGCAGACGAACCGGGACAGGGGGCGGTGAGCAGTACTTC. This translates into CASSRRTGTGGGEQYF.

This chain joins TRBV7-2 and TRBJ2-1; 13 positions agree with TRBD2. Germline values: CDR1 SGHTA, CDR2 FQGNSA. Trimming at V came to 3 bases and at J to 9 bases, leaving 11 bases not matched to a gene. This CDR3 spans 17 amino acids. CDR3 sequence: CASSLGTSGITLSEQFF. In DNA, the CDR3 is TGTGCCAGCAGCTTGGGGACTAGCGGGATAACCTTAAGTGAGCAGTTCTTC.

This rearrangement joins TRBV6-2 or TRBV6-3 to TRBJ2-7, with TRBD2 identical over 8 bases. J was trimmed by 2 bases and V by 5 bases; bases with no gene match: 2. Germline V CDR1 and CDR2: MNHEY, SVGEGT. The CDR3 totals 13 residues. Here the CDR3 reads CASSRGGTYEQYF. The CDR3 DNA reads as TGTGCCAGCAGTCGGGGGGGGACCTACGAGCAGTACTTC.

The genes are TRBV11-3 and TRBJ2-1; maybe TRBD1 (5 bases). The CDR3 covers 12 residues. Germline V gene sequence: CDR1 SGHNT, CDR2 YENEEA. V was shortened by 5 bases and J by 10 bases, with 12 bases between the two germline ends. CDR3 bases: TGTGCCAGCAGCGAGAGTTGGGGCGAGCAGTTCTTC. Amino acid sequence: CASSESWGEQFF. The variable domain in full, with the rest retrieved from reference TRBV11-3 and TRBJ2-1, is EAGVVQSPRYKIIEKKQPVAFWCNPISGHNTLYWYLQNLGQGPELLIRYENEEAVDDSQLPKDRFSAERLKGVDSTLKIQPAELGDSAVYLCASSESWGEQFFGPGTRLTVL.

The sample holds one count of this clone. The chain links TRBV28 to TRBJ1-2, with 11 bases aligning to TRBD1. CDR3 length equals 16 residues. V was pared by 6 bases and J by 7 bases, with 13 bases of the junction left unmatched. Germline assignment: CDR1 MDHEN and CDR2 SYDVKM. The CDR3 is CASRALTGTGGGGYTF. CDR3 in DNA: TGTGCCAGCAGAGCCCTCACCGGGACAGGGGGAGGTGGCTACACCTTC.

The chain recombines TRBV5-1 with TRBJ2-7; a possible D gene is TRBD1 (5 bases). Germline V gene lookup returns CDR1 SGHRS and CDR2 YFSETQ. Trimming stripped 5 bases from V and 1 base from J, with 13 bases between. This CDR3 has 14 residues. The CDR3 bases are TGCGCCAGCAGACCTCGGCAGGGATCCTACGAGCAGTACTTC. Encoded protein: CASRPRQGSYEQYF.

The CDR3 DNA reads TGTGCCAGCAGCTCACCCCGACAGGGGGGAAACACCATATATTTT. Translation gives CASSSPRQGGNTIYF. This sequence joins TRBV5-4 and TRBJ1-3; 8 bases are a match to TRBD1. This CDR3 is 15 amino acids long. J lost 4 bases, V lost 3 bases, and 6 bases had no gene match. Germline CDR1 and CDR2: SGHNT and YYREEE (reference sequence).

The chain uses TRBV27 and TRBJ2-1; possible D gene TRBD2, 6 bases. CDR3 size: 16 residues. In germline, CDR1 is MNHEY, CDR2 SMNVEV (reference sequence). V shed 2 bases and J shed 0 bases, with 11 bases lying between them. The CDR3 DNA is TGTGCCAGCAGTTTAGAAGCGGGTTCCTCCTACAATGAGCAGTTCTTC. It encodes CASSLEAGSSYNEQFF.

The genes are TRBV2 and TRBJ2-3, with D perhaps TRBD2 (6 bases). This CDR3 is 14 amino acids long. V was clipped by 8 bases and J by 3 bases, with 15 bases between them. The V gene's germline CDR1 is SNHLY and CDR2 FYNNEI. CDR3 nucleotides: TGTGCCAGCCCGGGGCAGCGGGTTACAGATACGCAGTATTTT. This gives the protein CASPGQRVTDTQYF.

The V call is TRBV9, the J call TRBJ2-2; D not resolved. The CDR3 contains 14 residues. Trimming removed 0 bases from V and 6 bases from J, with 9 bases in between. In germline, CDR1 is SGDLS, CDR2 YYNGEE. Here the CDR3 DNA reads TGTGCCAGCAGCGTAGCGGAGAAGTCCGGGGAGCTGTTTTTT. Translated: CASSVAEKSGELFF.

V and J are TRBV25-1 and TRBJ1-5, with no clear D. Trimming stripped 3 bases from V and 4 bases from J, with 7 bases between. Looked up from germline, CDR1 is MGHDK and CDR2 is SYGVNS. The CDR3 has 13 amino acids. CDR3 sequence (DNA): TGTGCCAGCAGTGAGACTGGGAATCAGCCCCAGCATTTT. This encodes CASSETGNQPQHF.

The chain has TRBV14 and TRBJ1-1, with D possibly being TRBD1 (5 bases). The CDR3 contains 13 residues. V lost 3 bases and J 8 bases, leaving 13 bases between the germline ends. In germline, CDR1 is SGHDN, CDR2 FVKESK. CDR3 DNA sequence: TGTGCCAGCAGCCAGGGGCGGCCTGGAGAAGCTTTCTTT. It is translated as CASSQGRPGEAFF.

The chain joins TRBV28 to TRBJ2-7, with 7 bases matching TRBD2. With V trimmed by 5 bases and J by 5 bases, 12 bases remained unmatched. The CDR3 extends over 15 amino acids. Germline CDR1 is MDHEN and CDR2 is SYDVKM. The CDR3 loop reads CASSPPPSAGDEQYF. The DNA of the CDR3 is TGTGCCAGCAGTCCCCCCCCCTCTGCGGGAGACGAGCAGTACTTC. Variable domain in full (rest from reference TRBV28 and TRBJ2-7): DVKVTQSSRYLVKRTGEKVFLECVQDMDHENMFWYRQDPGLGLRLIYFSYDVKMKEKGDIPEGYSVSREKKERFSLILESASTNQTSMYLCASSPPPSAGDEQYFGPGTRLTVT.

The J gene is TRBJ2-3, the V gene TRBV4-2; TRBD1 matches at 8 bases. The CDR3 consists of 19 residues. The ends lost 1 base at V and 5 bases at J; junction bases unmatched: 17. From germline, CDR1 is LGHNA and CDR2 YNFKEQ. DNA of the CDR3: TGTGCCAGCAGCCAAGGGGCTATGAGTACCGGGACAGGCTTAGATACGCAGTATTTT. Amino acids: CASSQGAMSTGTGLDTQYF.

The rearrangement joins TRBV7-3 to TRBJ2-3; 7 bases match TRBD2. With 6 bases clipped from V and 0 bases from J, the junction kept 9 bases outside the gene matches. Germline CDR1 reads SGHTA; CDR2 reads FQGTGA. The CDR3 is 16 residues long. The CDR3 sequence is CASSPTGGISTDTQYF. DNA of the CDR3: TGTGCCAGCAGTCCTACCGGGGGGATCAGCACAGATACGCAGTATTTT.

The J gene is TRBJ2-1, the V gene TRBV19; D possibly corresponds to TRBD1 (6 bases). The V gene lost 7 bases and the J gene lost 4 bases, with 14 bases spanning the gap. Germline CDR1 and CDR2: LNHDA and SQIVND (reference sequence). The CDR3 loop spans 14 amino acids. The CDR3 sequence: CASMDGQYYNEQFF. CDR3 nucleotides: TGTGCCAGTATGGACGGACAGTATTACAATGAGCAGTTCTTC.

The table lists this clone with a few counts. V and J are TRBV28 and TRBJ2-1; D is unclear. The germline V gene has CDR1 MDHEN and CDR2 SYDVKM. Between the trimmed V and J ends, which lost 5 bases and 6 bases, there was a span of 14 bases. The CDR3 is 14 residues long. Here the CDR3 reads CASSPKAAFNEQFF. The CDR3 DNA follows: TGTGCCAGCAGTCCGAAAGCCGCATTCAATGAGCAGTTCTTC.

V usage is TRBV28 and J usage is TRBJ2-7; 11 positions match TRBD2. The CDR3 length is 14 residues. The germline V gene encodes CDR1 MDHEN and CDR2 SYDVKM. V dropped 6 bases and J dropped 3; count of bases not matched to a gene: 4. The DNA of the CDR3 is TGTGCCAGCAGGGAGCTAGCGGGAGGCTACGAGCAGTACTTC. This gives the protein CASRELAGGYEQYF.

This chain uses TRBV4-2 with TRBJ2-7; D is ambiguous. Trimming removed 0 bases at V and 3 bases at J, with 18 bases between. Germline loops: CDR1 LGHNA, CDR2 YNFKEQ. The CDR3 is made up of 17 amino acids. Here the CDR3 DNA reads TGTGCCAGCAGCCAAGAAGGATCAGGCCTCCTGATCTACGAGCAGTACTTC. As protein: CASSQEGSGLLIYEQYF.

Written as DNA, the CDR3 is TGCGCCAGCAGTGAAGGAAGGGGCTGGGATGAGCAGTTCTTC. It specifies CASSEGRGWDEQFF. The V call is TRBV10-1, the J call TRBJ2-1; a weak D match, TRBD1 (5 bases). This CDR3 comprises 14 residues. CDR1 and CDR2 (germline): WNHNN, SYGVQD (reference sequence). V lost 3 bases and J 8 bases, leaving 14 bases between the germline ends.

CDR3 DNA sequence: TGTGCCAGCAGCTTCTTAAAAACAGGGGAAATATACTTC. Translating it yields CASSFLKTGEIYF. The chain links TRBV7-9 to TRBJ2-7, with 7 bases matching TRBD1. Germline loops: CDR1 SEHNR, CDR2 FQNEAQ (reference sequence). CDR3 length: 13 amino acids. J was trimmed by 13 bases and V by 3 bases; bases with no gene match: 12.